These T cell receptor beta chains were read from a single sample in a study of blood T cells in healthy people across ages. TCRdb processed the 5' RACE reads anew with MiXCR; each CDR3 protein has one entry. The profile shows 1,100,000 or so distinct CDR3 sequences, 40% to 50% of them singletons. Input material: blood. The receptors were sampled from an older woman in good health. Each CDR3 is given with its conserved first and last residue. D genes are given only for firm matches. The size of a clone is reported for some rows only, either as once, few or many, or as a class for expanded clones.

>.|TRBV14|TRBJ1-2|.
TGTGCCAGCAGCCAAGCCTCCCAGGGTGACTATGGCTACACCTTC
CASSQASQGDYGYTF
>.|TRBV6-5|TRBJ2-7|.
TGTGCCAGCAGTTACTATCCTGGTAGGGGCCTCGAGCAGTACTTC
CASSYYPGRGLEQYF
>.|TRBV25-1|TRBJ2-7|.
TGTGCCAGCAATGATCGAGGGGGAGGGCCTCGCGGGCAGTACTTC
CASNDRGGGPRGQYF
>few|TRBV25-1|TRBJ2-7|.
TGTGCCAGCAGTGGCGGTAGGGGGTTTGGCTACGAGCAGTACTTC
CASSGGRGFGYEQYF
>.|TRBV28|TRBJ1-5|TRBD1
TGTGCCAGCACCTTCTGGGGACAGGATAGCAATCAGCCCCAGCATTTT
CASTFWGQDSNQPQHF
>few|TRBV27|TRBJ2-7|.
TGTGCCAGCAGTTTATCGCCCGACCTGACCTACGAGCAGTACTTC
CASSLSPDLTYEQYF
>.|TRBV5-5|TRBJ2-3|.
TGTGCCAGCAGCTCGAGTCTAAAGTCCTCAGATACGCAGTATTTT
CASSSSLKSSDTQYF
>.|TRBV14|TRBJ2-1|.
TGTGCCAGCAGCCATCTTAAGACCCAACCTACGTACAATGAGCAGTTCTTC
CASSHLKTQPTYNEQFF
>.|TRBV27|TRBJ2-5|TRBD2
TGTGCCAGCAAAAGTCAGACGCGGGAGCAGTACTTC
CASKSQTREQYF
>.|TRBV27|TRBJ2-5|TRBD2
TGTGCCAGCAGTTTGGTGTCGGCGGGAGGGATTCAAGAGACCCAGTACTTC
CASSLVSAGGIQETQYF
>few|TRBV7-2|TRBJ2-1|TRBD2
TGTGCCAGCACACCCGCTGGAAAGCGGGAGTATGAGCAGTTCTTC
CASTPAGKREYEQFF
>.|TRBV14|TRBJ1-2|.
TGTGCCAGCAGCCAAGGACTGACCGCGTTTCTTTATGGCTACACCTTC
CASSQGLTAFLYGYTF
>.|TRBV27|TRBJ2-7|.
TGTGCCAGCAGCGCTAACCCCCTATACGAGCAGTACTTC
CASSANPLYEQYF
>.|TRBV27|TRBJ2-5|TRBD2
TGTGCCAGCAGTTCCTTCGCCGGGACTAGCGGGAGGCATGAGACCCAGTACTTC
CASSSFAGTSGRHETQYF
>few|TRBV5-1|TRBJ1-2|TRBD1
TGCGCCAGCAGCTTAAGGACAGGGGGCAGCTATGGCTACACCTTC
CASSLRTGGSYGYTF
>.|TRBV2|TRBJ2-6|.
TGTGCCAGCGCAAACGGGTTTGGGGCCAACGTCCTGACTTTC
CASANGFGANVLTF
>once|TRBV27|TRBJ2-4|.
TGTGCCAGCAGTTTATGGGGGAAGGAAAACATTCAGTACTTC
CASSLWGKENIQYF
>.|TRBV29-1|TRBJ2-5|TRBD2
TGCAGCGTTGACAGCGGGAGGGCTGGTGAGCAGTACTTC
CSVDSGRAGEQYF
>once|TRBV7-9|TRBJ1-1|.
TGTGCCAGCAGCTTAGAGCGAGAGTATGAGGACGATGAAGCTTTCTTT
CASSLEREYEDDEAFF
>.|TRBV6-5|TRBJ2-1|.
TGTGCCAGCAGGGACCAGGGAGCAAATGAGCAGTTCTTC
CASRDQGANEQFF